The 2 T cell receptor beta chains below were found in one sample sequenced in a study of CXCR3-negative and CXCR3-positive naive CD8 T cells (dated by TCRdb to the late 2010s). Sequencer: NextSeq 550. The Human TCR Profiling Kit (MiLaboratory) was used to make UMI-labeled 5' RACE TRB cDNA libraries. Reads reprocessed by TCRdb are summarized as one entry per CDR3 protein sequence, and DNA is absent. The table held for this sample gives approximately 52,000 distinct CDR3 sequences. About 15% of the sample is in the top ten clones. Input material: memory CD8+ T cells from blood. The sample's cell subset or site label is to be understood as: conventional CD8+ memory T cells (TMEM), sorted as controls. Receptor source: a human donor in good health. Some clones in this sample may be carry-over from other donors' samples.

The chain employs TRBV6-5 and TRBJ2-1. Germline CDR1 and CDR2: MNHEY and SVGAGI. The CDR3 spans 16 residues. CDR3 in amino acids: CASSRNYRSSYNEQFF.

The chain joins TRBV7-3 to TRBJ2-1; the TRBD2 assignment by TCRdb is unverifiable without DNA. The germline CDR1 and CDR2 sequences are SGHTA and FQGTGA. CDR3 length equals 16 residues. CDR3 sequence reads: CASSLSNLAEYNEQFF. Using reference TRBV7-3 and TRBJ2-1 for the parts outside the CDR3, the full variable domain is GAGVSQTPSNKVTEKGKYVELRCDPISGHTALYWYRQSLGQGPEFLIYFQGTGAADDSGLPNDRFFAVRPEGSVSTLKIQRTERGDSAVYLCASSLSNLAEYNEQFFGPGTRLTVL.